Following are 10 T cell receptor beta chains from one sample sequenced in a study of CD8+CD57+ T cells in acquired aplastic anemia. TCR beta VDJ and CDR3 profiling used genomic DNA as template. TCRdb reprocessed the reads with MiXCR, giving one entry per CDR3 protein. The sample consists of around 190,000 distinct CDR3 sequences, approximately 49% of them appearing once. Sequencing used sorted CD4+, CD8+, or CD8+CD57+ T cells (not recorded which) from PBMCs. The receptors derive from a human donor in good health, serving as a control.

This clonotype was counted at least ten times. CDR3 sequence reads: CASSSPGLAFEQYF. The CDR3 DNA follows: TGTGCCAGCAGCTCACCGGGACTAGCGTTCGAGCAGTACTTC. This chain uses TRBV11-2 with TRBJ2-7; TRBD2 aligns across 10 bases. With V trimmed by 4 bases and J by 6 bases, 6 bases remained unmatched. Germline CDR1 SGHAT, CDR2 FQNNGV. The CDR3 loop spans 14 amino acids.

This clonotype was picked up many times. The J gene is TRBJ2-7, the V gene TRBV12-3 or TRBV12-4; either TRBD1 or TRBD2 may supply D (7 bases each). Trimming left V 3 bases short and J 4 bases short, with 13 bases between. The CDR3 extends over 14 amino acids. The CDR3 coding sequence is TGTGCCAGCAGTTTGGCAGGGGGGGGTTACGAGCAGTACTTC. This codes for CASSLAGGGYEQYF.

The chain has TRBV20-1 and TRBJ2-1, with 8 bases matching TRBD2. Trimming removed 1 base from V and 6 bases from J; junction bases left unmatched: 5. Germline V gene lookup returns CDR1 DFQATT and CDR2 SNEGSKA (reference sequence). The length of the CDR3 is 14 residues. The CDR3: CSARAAGGLNEQFF. DNA for the CDR3: TGCAGTGCTAGAGCCGCGGGAGGCCTCAATGAGCAGTTCTTC.

This chain links TRBV2 with TRBJ1-5; D call uncertain. V dropped 6 bases and J dropped 4 bases, with 10 bases sitting between them. This CDR3 is built from 13 residues. Per the germline V gene, CDR1 is SNHLY and CDR2 is FYNNEI. The CDR3 region has the DNA TGTGCCAGCAGGGATAGCGGGAATCAGCCCCAGCATTTT. Translation: CASRDSGNQPQHF.

This clonotype was found many times. The chain is built from TRBV11-1 and TRBJ1-1; unclear D gene. V lost 1 base, J lost 1 base, and 7 bases lay in between. CDR3 length equals 14 residues. The germline CDR1 and CDR2 sequences are SGHAT and FQDESV (reference sequence). CDR3 nucleotides: TGTGCCAGCAGCTTAGTGGGCTCGAACACTGAAGCTTTCTTT. Translated: CASSLVGSNTEAFF. The full variable domain, in which reference TRBV11-1 and TRBJ1-1 provide the parts outside the CDR3, is EAEVAQSPRYKITEKSQAVAFWCDPISGHATLYWYRQILGQGPELLVQFQDESVVDDSQLPKDRFSAERLKGVDSTLKIQPAELGDSAMYLCASSLVGSNTEAFFGQGTRLTVV.

The chain combines TRBV14 with TRBJ2-7; D gene ambiguous. The CDR3 spans 12 residues. V lost 3 bases and J lost 4, with 7 bases in between. Germline values: CDR1 SGHDN, CDR2 FVKESK. In nucleotides, the CDR3 is TGTGCCAGCAGCCAGGGCACATACGAGCAGTACTTC. Translated, it gives CASSQGTYEQYF. Variable domain in full (rest from reference TRBV14 and TRBJ2-7): EAGVTQFPSHSVIEKGQTVTLRCDPISGHDNLYWYRRVMGKEIKFLLHFVKESKQDESGMPNNRFLAERTGGTYSTLKVQPAELEDSGVYFCASSQGTYEQYFGPGTRLTVT.

This clonotype was recorded once. The chain recombines TRBV2 with TRBJ2-3; tentative D call: TRBD2 (5 bases). This CDR3 region has 12 residues. Trimming stripped 7 bases from V and 5 bases from J, with 10 bases between. CDR1 is SNHLY and CDR2 is FYNNEI in the germline V gene. The DNA for the CDR3 is TGTGCCAGCATCCATGGAGGAGATACGCAGTATTTT. Protein: CASIHGGDTQYF.

The V call is TRBV7-2, the J call TRBJ2-7; no clear D. Germline V gives CDR1 SGHTA, CDR2 FQGNSA. The length of the CDR3 is 12 residues. V was cut by 5 bases and J by 2 bases, with 7 bases left in between. The CDR3 DNA reads as TGTGCCAGCAGCCCAGCGACCTACGAGCAGTACTTC. It codes for CASSPATYEQYF.

This clonotype was picked up a small number of times. In DNA form, the CDR3 reads TGTGCCAGCAGCCAAGATAAGGCCTGGGTGAGTCCCTACACCTTC. This codes for CASSQDKAWVSPYTF. V is TRBV4-2 and J is TRBJ1-2; D remains unclear. V gave up 0 bases and J gave up 10 bases, with 18 bases separating them. This CDR3 is 15 amino acids long. Germline CDR1 is LGHNA and CDR2 is YNFKEQ.

The chain joins TRBV15 to TRBJ2-7; D possibly corresponds to TRBD2 (5 bases). Germline lookup yields CDR1 LNHNV and CDR2 YYDKDF (reference sequence). This CDR3 region has 13 residues. V shed 8 bases and J shed 2 bases, with 13 bases lying between them. CDR3 in DNA: TGTGCCACCCACGGCGAGAGGGCCTACGAGCAGTACTTC. This gives the protein CATHGERAYEQYF.